The entry below gives a single TCR beta chain sequence along with its context. The CDR3 end falls 3 residues outside the read, so it is completed with the germline J gene. The data are from a study of T cells in women clearing cervical HPV infection. Turning to the study itself: Case blood was drawn when the lesion was first found; control blood after infection became undetectable.

TCR beta CDR3 amplified by multiplex PCR from roughly 1,100 ng genomic DNA. Profiling relied on immunoSEQ multiplex PCR, and the TCRdb table lists in-frame clones only, not all of them. The sample table includes about 26,000 clones. V dropped 1 base and J dropped 7; count of bases not matched to a gene: 8. The CDR3 runs 16 residues. The germline gives CDR1 MGHRA, CDR2 YSYEKL. The chain carries TRBV4-1 and TRBJ1-2; 11 nucleotides match TRBD1. Sequenced: blood buffy coat. The sequence was obtained from a woman between 18 and 69 years old with a cervical HPV16 infection that either progressed to CIN3+ or cleared (not recorded which). The CDR3 bases that were read are TGCGCCAGCAGCCAAGGGGACAGGGGGGGCTCGCGTGGC. Its protein product is CASSQGDRGGSRG. The entire CDR3 sequence reads CASSQGDRGGSRGYTF.